This TCR beta chain was obtained from a study of blood T cell repertoires in COVID-19. On the study more broadly: Samples taken during acute and convalescent COVID-19 were collected in the United States, Italy and Spain.

The table came from immunoSEQ multiplex PCR; TCRdb's copy has only in-frame clones and leaves some out. The sample lists 270,000 or so clones, around 86% seen once, with about an eighth in the top ten. This CDR3 comprises 15 residues. Trimming removed 0 bases from V and 4 bases from J; junction bases left unmatched: 1. The germline CDR1 and CDR2 sequences are MNHEY and SMNVEV (reference sequence). The sequencing sample was made of peripheral blood. The chain uses TRBV27 and TRBJ2-1, with 9 nucleotides matching TRBD2. The TCR was taken from a human donor in a cohort sampled during active COVID-19. CDR3 DNA sequence: TGTGCCAGCAGTTTATCGCTAGCGGGATACAATGAGCAGTTCTTC. This translates into CASSLSLAGYNEQFF.